Listed below are T cell receptor beta chains from one sample, sequenced in a study of shared clonotypes between healthy human individuals. Clones were sequenced by immunoSEQ multiplex PCR, and TCRdb holds only the in-frame ones, with some missing. The sample yields approximately 350,000 clones, 96% seen once. The sample comprised memory CD8+ T cells sorted from blood. These receptors all stem from a man aged 25 to 40 in good health. Each CDR3 is given with its conserved first and last residue. A D gene is named only where the DNA matches it firmly. Where a row states a size, it is once, few, many or the class of an expanded clone; other rows omit it.

cdr3_aa,cdr3_nt,j_call,clone_size,v_call,d_call
CASSLRELAGVTDTQYF,TGTGCCAGCAGCCTTCGGGAACTAGCGGGAGTCACAGATACGCAGTATTTT,TRBJ2-3,-,TRBV13,TRBD2
CASSEATSGRGYNEQFF,TGTGCCAGCAGCGAAGCCACCAGCGGGAGAGGGTACAATGAGCAGTTCTTC,TRBJ2-1,-,TRBV7-9,TRBD2
CASSERLAGALGSTDTQYF,TGTGCCAGCAGTGAAAGGCTAGCGGGAGCGTTAGGGAGCACAGATACGCAGTATTTT,TRBJ2-3,-,TRBV2,TRBD2
CASSDNPLTGSYNEQFF,TGTGCCAGCAGTGACAACCCATTAACAGGATCCTACAATGAGCAGTTCTTC,TRBJ2-1,-,TRBV6-4,-
CASSNQGAHTEAFF,TGTGCCAGTAGTAATCAGGGGGCTCACACTGAAGCTTTCTTT,TRBJ1-1,-,TRBV19,TRBD1
CASSYSSGSYDIQYF,TGCGCCAGCAGCTATTCTAGCGGGAGTTATGACATTCAGTACTTC,TRBJ2-4,-,TRBV4-1,TRBD2
CASRPTGSAGNTIYF,TGTGCCAGCAGGCCGACAGGTTCCGCTGGAAACACCATATATTTT,TRBJ1-3,-,TRBV6-5,-
CAWSVRETQYF,TGTGCCTGGAGTGTACGAGAGACCCAGTACTTC,TRBJ2-5,-,TRBV30,-
CASSLQAGGANVLTF,TGTGCCAGCAGTTTACAAGCGGGAGGGGCCAACGTCCTGACTTTC,TRBJ2-6,-,TRBV28,TRBD2
CASSAGVPPDEQYF,TGTGCCAGCAGCGCGGGAGTTCCTCCCGACGAGCAGTACTTC,TRBJ2-7,-,TRBV11-1,TRBD2
CASLRPGNTEAFF,TGTGCCAGCCTTCGTCCGGGGAACACTGAAGCTTTCTTT,TRBJ1-1,once,TRBV28,-
CASSFVRGGTIYF,TGTGCCAGCAGTTTTGTTCGTGGGGGCACCATATATTTT,TRBJ1-3,-,TRBV28,-
CASRARDRGGQPQHF,TGTGCCAGCAGAGCCCGGGACAGGGGAGGTCAGCCCCAGCATTTT,TRBJ1-5,-,TRBV28,TRBD1
CASTAGGAGSYEQYF,TGTGCCAGCACCGCGGGGGGGGCGGGCTCCTACGAGCAGTACTTC,TRBJ2-7,-,TRBV7-9,TRBD2
CASSLGGGRRNYEQYF,TGTGCCAGCAGTTTAGGAGGCGGGAGGAGGAACTACGAGCAGTACTTC,TRBJ2-7,-,TRBV27,TRBD2
CASSRLAEIVGGTYEQYF,TGTGCCAGCTCACGACTAGCGGAGATCGTAGGGGGAACCTACGAGCAGTACTTC,TRBJ2-7,-,TRBV18,TRBD2
CAWSVGGSGYEQYF,TGTGCCTGGAGTGTCGGCGGGTCTGGCTACGAGCAGTACTTC,TRBJ2-7,-,TRBV30,-
CAIGTEETQYF,TGTGCCATTGGGACAGAAGAGACCCAGTACTTC,TRBJ2-5,-,TRBV10-3,TRBD1
CASSLGLAGGWGTDTQYF,TGCGCCAGCAGCTTGGGACTAGCGGGAGGATGGGGCACAGATACGCAGTATTTT,TRBJ2-3,-,TRBV5-1,TRBD2
CASSQEGLETQYF,TGCGCCAGCAGCCAAGAAGGGTTAGAGACCCAGTACTTC,TRBJ2-5,-,TRBV4-1,-
CASSPRSRREETQYF,TGTGCCAGCAGCCCCCGGAGTAGGCGGGAGGAGACCCAGTACTTC,TRBJ2-5,-,TRBV11-2,TRBD2
CASSLGSAGFPNEQFF,TGTGCCAGCAGCTTGGGGTCAGCGGGATTCCCCAATGAGCAGTTCTTC,TRBJ2-1,once,TRBV5-4,TRBD2
CASSKLERVRETQYF,TGTGCCAGCAGTAAGCTGGAAAGAGTAAGGGAGACCCAGTACTTC,TRBJ2-5,-,TRBV6-4,-
CASSLELGTDTQYF,TGTGCCAGCAGCCTTGAGTTGGGGACAGATACGCAGTATTTT,TRBJ2-3,-,TRBV4-2,-
CASSAAGTDTQYF,TGTGCCAGCAGTGCCGCGGGCACAGATACGCAGTATTTT,TRBJ2-3,-,TRBV25-1,-
CASSPAMVTGGFNGYTF,TGTGCCAGCAGCCCCGCTATGGTGACAGGGGGGTTTAATGGCTACACCTTC,TRBJ1-2,-,TRBV7-2,TRBD1
CASSGGLVYKFF,TGTGCCAGCAGTGGGGGACTAGTTTACAAATTCTTC,TRBJ2-1,-,TRBV6-1,TRBD2
CASSLNGELFF,TGTGCCAGCAGTTTAAACGGGGAGCTGTTTTTT,TRBJ2-2,-,TRBV28,-
CASSSRDQSYEQYF,TGTGCCAGCAGCTCACGGGACCAATCCTACGAGCAGTACTTC,TRBJ2-7,once,TRBV27,-
CASSEWPSGYNEQFF,TGTGCCAGCAGTGAGTGGCCTAGCGGTTACAATGAGCAGTTCTTC,TRBJ2-1,-,TRBV6-4,TRBD2
CATSWTERVLLETQYF,TGTGCCACCAGCTGGACGGAGAGGGTATTATTAGAGACCCAGTACTTC,TRBJ2-5,-,TRBV15,-
CASSSTSGRADTQYF,TGTGCCAGCAGCTCCACTAGCGGGAGAGCGGATACGCAGTATTTT,TRBJ2-3,-,TRBV7-9,TRBD2
CASLGGARRRTQYF,TGTGCCAGTCTAGGGGGCGCGAGGAGGCGGACCCAGTACTTC,TRBJ2-5,-,TRBV7-2,TRBD1